The 8 T cell receptor beta chains below come from one sample, sequenced in a study of shared clonotypes between healthy human individuals. Assay: immunoSEQ multiplex PCR; the TCRdb copy retains only in-frame clones and omits some. Among about 960,000 clones listed, over 75% were seen once. The sample taken for sequencing was memory CD4+ T cells sorted from blood. Subset reported: CD45RA-negative fraction. These receptors all stem from a man in his late teens or twenties in good health.

This chain connects TRBV11-2 to TRBJ2-7, with TRBD2 matching 7 bases. From germline, CDR1 is SGHAT and CDR2 FQNNGV. V was clipped by 0 bases and J by 3 bases; unmatched bases: 5. The CDR3 totals 15 residues. CDR3 sequence (DNA): TGTGCCAGCAGCTTAGAGAGGGGAGGGCACTACGAGCAGTACTTC. Translated, it gives CASSLERGGHYEQYF.

This clone was observed a single time. A read error likely explains this, since a far larger clone differs by one base. The chain links TRBV10-1 to TRBJ1-2; possibly TRBD1 for D (5 bases). Germline-derived CDR1 and CDR2 are WNHNN and SYGVQD (reference sequence). The CDR3 runs 13 residues. Trimming removed 5 bases from V and 4 bases from J, with 11 bases in between. CDR3 bases: TGCGCCAGCAGTCCGGACAACAGCTATGGCTACACCTTC. This gives the protein CASSPDNSYGYTF.

The V and J genes are TRBV9 and TRBJ1-6; D gene unclear. The germline V gene has CDR1 SGDLS and CDR2 YYNGEE. V gave up 5 bases and J gave up 1 base, with 13 bases separating them. The CDR3 is 16 amino acids. The CDR3 sequence: CASSFSADSYNSPLHF. The CDR3 DNA reads as TGTGCCAGCAGTTTTTCCGCGGATTCCTATAATTCACCCCTCCACTTT. The entire variable domain, with the rest obtained from reference TRBV9 and TRBJ1-6, is as follows: DSGVTQTPKHLITATGQRVTLRCSPRSGDLSVYWYQQSLDQGLQFLIQYYNGEERAKGNILERFSAQQFPDLHSELNLSSLELGDSALYFCASSFSADSYNSPLHFGNGTRLTVT.

The J gene is TRBJ1-5, the V gene TRBV30; no definite D call. Trimming stripped 0 bases from V and 2 bases from J, with 8 bases between. The CDR3 sequence is 14 residues long. Germline V lookup: CDR1 GTSNPN, CDR2 SVGIG (reference sequence). The CDR3: CAWSVRRGNQPQHF. Here the CDR3 DNA reads TGTGCCTGGAGTGTCCGGAGGGGCAATCAGCCCCAGCATTTT.

The chain has TRBV14 and TRBJ2-2; unclear D gene. V shed 1 base and J shed 5 bases, with 8 bases lying between them. The germline gives CDR1 SGHDN, CDR2 FVKESK. The CDR3 length is 14 residues. Here the CDR3 DNA reads TGTGCCAGCAGCCAAGCAGAGAGAACCGGGGAGCTGTTTTTT. It codes for CASSQAERTGELFF.

The CDR3 here is CASSLRQGVTEAFF. CDR3 DNA: TGTGCCAGCAGCTTAAGACAGGGGGTCACTGAAGCTTTCTTT. The V gene is TRBV7-2, the J gene TRBJ1-1, with 9 bases identical to TRBD1. With V trimmed by 2 bases and J by 4 bases, 2 bases remained unmatched. Germline-derived CDR1 and CDR2 are SGHTA and FQGNSA. The CDR3 runs 14 residues.

The rearrangement links TRBV28 to TRBJ2-1; possibly TRBD2 for D (7 bases). The ends were cut back, 3 bases at V and 5 bases at J, with 14 bases in the middle. CDR3 length: 15 amino acids. Germline V gene data show CDR1 as MDHEN and CDR2 as SYDVKM. The CDR3 nucleotides are TGTGCCAGCAGTTTGGGGGGGCCCCCAAACAATGAGCAGTTCTTC. It specifies CASSLGGPPNNEQFF.

The V and J genes are TRBV7-9 and TRBJ1-3; tentatively, D is TRBD1 (6 bases). V was pared by 5 bases and J by 0 bases, with 20 bases between. The CDR3 loop spans 18 amino acids. Germline CDR1 and CDR2: SEHNR and FQNEAQ (reference sequence). CDR3 DNA sequence: TGTGCCAGCAGCGGAGGACGCCTAGGGACAAGCTCTGGAAACACCATATATTTT. It encodes CASSGGRLGTSSGNTIYF. The whole variable domain, remainder taken from reference TRBV7-9 and TRBJ1-3, is DTGVSQNPRHKITKRGQNVTFRCDPISEHNRLYWYRQTLGQGPEFLTYFQNEAQLEKSRLLSDRFSAERPKGSFSTLEIQRTEQGDSAMYLCASSGGRLGTSSGNTIYFGEGSWLTVV.